This T cell receptor (beta chain) was retrieved from a study of T cells after yellow fever vaccination. The CDR3 runs to 16 residues. With V trimmed by 6 bases and J by 5 bases, 13 bases remained unmatched. Remarks on this clonotype: No antigen is known for it.

Whole-study results and caveats: Reappearance after the booster was observed for most primary-vaccination clones (roughly 96% CD4, roughly 90% CD8).

Via MiXCR, TCRdb re-called the 5' RACE reads, giving one row per CDR3 protein. The sample holds 400,000 or so distinct CDR3 sequences, under 14% seen once. The V gene is TRBV12-3 or TRBV12-4, the J gene TRBJ2-5; 9 bases match TRBD1. This TCR was sampled from a man younger than 30 who received the YFV17D yellow fever vaccine. The material was PBMCs, obtained on the day of the first yellow fever vaccination. The CDR3 here is CASSGTGIGVGETQYF. CDR3 coding DNA: TGTGCCAGCAGCGGGACAGGGATTGGGGTAGGGGAGACCCAGTACTTC.